A few counts support the clone carrying this T cell receptor beta chain. Its antigen remains unknown. These data are taken from a study of Tregs in tolerant kidney transplant recipients. Study-level points and caveats: In tolerant patients, donor-specific Tregs outgrew total Tregs, suggesting antigen-driven expansion. Validation in larger populations is needed because few patients were studied. Activated donor B cell expansion appeared to reveal the most relevant donor-specific TCRbeta repertoire.

Data came from immunoSEQ multiplex PCR; TCRdb stores just in-frame clones and leaves some out. The repertoire holds 54,000 or so clones, with about 89% as singletons. Germline V gives CDR1 SGHRS, CDR2 YFSETQ. Losses at the gene ends were 4 bases for V and 3 bases for J; bases not matched to a gene: 5. The CDR3 totals 14 residues. Mixed chimerism was transient after nonmyeloablative marrow transplants from related graft donors. Unstimulated regulatory T cells (CD4+CD25+CD127-), CD4+CD25- non-regulatory cells, CD4 and CD8 cells were FACS-sorted from thawed PBMCs. V gene TRBV5-1 combines with J gene TRBJ2-7; 9 nucleotides line up with TRBD2. The clonotype originates from a human patient who received a combined kidney and bone marrow transplant. Some T cells may have originated in the graft donor. The material was CD8+ T cells from blood (PBMCs), obtained 24 months after the transplant. CDR3 loop: CASSPGLAIYEQYF. In DNA, the CDR3 is TGCGCCAGCAGCCCGGGACTAGCCATCTACGAGCAGTACTTC.